A single sample gave rise to the 21 T cell receptor beta chains below, sequenced in a study of T-cell memory formation after mild COVID-19 (dated by TCRdb to about 2021). Receptor libraries were prepared by 5' RACE. Data came from an Illumina NovaSeq 6000. TCRdb cleaned the public reads at Q25 with fastp, built clones with MiXCR and kept in-frame beta chains. Each entry merges the rows of one CDR3 protein and shows their most common DNA and genes. The sample table contains roughly 100,000 distinct CDR3 sequences; only one count was recorded for 15% to 20% of them. In total, the top ten clones hold less than 35% of the sample. The sequencing input was PBMCs or a T cell subset sorted from them (not recorded which). Every receptor here comes from an adult woman who had mild COVID-19 (a few samples of this study predate the infection). The sample titles of this study are shuffled in the database, so cell type and time point are left out; the donor was told from shared clones.

This clonotype was counted only a few times. The V gene is TRBV5-1, the J gene TRBJ2-5; 12 positions match TRBD2. CDR3 length: 16 residues. V dropped 4 bases and J dropped 5; count of bases not matched to a gene: 9. Germline CDR1 is SGHRS and CDR2 is YFSETQ. CDR3 loop: CASSTPSGGAQETQYF. Written as DNA, the CDR3 is TGCGCCAGCAGCACACCTAGCGGGGGGGCTCAGGAGACCCAGTACTTC.

This clonotype was detected many times. J is TRBJ2-7 and V is TRBV4-3, with no clear D. CDR3 length: 14 amino acids. CDR1 and CDR2 (germline): LGHNA, YSLEER. Trimming took off 0 bases at V and 3 bases at J, with 9 bases between the two ends. The CDR3 reads CASSQDPGRYEQYF. CDR3 DNA sequence: TGCGCCAGCAGCCAAGATCCAGGACGCTACGAGCAGTACTTC.

This clonotype turned up a few times. The rearrangement uses TRBV24-1 and TRBJ2-5; no reliable D call. Trimming stripped 9 bases from V and 2 bases from J, with 21 bases between. This CDR3 is 16 amino acids long. Germline V CDR1 and CDR2: KGHDR, SFDVKD. The CDR3 here is CATGTDRTLTQETQYF. CDR3 nucleotide sequence: TGTGCCACCGGCACTGATAGGACCCTTACTCAAGAGACCCAGTACTTC.

This rearrangement joins TRBV25-1 to TRBJ2-7; 11 positions agree with TRBD2. Gene TRBJ2-5 matches the end of the DNA better, so the J call may be wrong. Germline V gene sequence: CDR1 MGHDK, CDR2 SYGVNS. This CDR3 comprises 15 residues. CDR3 coding DNA: TGTGCCAGCAGTGAGACTAGCGGGGTTCGAGAGACCCAGTACTTC. Translating it yields CASSETSGVRETQYF.

CDR3: CATSEGVGKETQYF. The CDR3 DNA reads TGTGCCACCAGTGAGGGTGTGGGGAAAGAGACCCAGTACTTC. This sequence joins TRBV24-1 and TRBJ2-5, with unresolved D. Germline V gives CDR1 KGHDR, CDR2 SFDVKD. The CDR3 totals 14 residues. The V end was cut by 4 bases, the J end by 3 bases, with 11 bases between.

The rearrangement links TRBV29-1 to TRBJ2-7; D unclear. CDR3 length: 15 amino acids. V was clipped by 6 bases and J by 2 bases, with 20 bases between them. The germline CDR1 and CDR2 sequences are SQVTM and ANQGSEA. CDR3: CSVAEADPSPYEQYF. CDR3 nucleotides: TGCAGCGTCGCAGAAGCAGATCCCAGTCCCTACGAGCAGTACTTC.

This rearrangement joins TRBV29-1 to TRBJ1-2, with D uncertain. The V gene's germline CDR1 is SQVTM and CDR2 ANQGSEA. There are 13 residues in the CDR3. Between the trimmed V and J ends, which lost 4 bases and 1 base, there was a span of 10 bases. The CDR3 reads CSVGAGDNYGYTF. The CDR3 DNA is TGCAGCGTTGGGGCAGGAGATAACTATGGCTACACCTTC. Using reference TRBV29-1 and TRBJ1-2 for the parts outside the CDR3, the full variable domain is SAVISQKPSRDICQRGTSLTIQCQVDSQVTMMFWYRQQPGQSLTLIATANQGSEATYESGFVIDKFPISRPNLTFSTLTVSNMSPEDSSIYLCSVGAGDNYGYTFGSGTRLTVV.

At least ten counts were recorded for this clonotype. The rearrangement joins TRBV5-1 to TRBJ2-2; 8 nucleotides align to TRBD1. Looked up from germline, CDR1 is SGHRS and CDR2 is YFSETQ. J lost 7 bases, V lost 1 base, and 6 bases had no gene match. The CDR3 totals 15 residues. For the CDR3, the DNA is TGCGCCAGCAGCTTGACAGGGGGGACGAGCGGGGAGCTGTTTTTT. It is translated as CASSLTGGTSGELFF.

The chain combines TRBV19 with TRBJ2-4; D ambiguous. CDR1 is LNHDA, CDR2 SQIVND, per germline (reference sequence). The CDR3 has 18 amino acids. Trimming left V 0 bases short and J 6 bases short, with 21 bases between. The CDR3 region has the DNA TGTGCCAGTAGTATAGATGTCATCCCGGCGAACCCCCTAAACATTCAGTACTTC. It is translated as CASSIDVIPANPLNIQYF.

This clonotype was seen only a few times. The rearrangement joins TRBV3-1 to TRBJ1-5; TRBD1 is a possible D gene (6 bases). Per germline, CDR1 LGHDT and CDR2 YNNKEL (reference sequence). The germline V and J ends were trimmed by 5 bases and 0 bases, with 11 bases remaining between them. The CDR3 totals 15 residues. The CDR3 loop is CASSNGQNSNQPQHF. In DNA, the CDR3 is TGTGCCAGCAGCAACGGACAGAATAGCAATCAGCCCCAGCATTTT.

Ten or more counts support this clonotype. The CDR3 DNA sequence: TGCAGTGGCCAAGGGGGACTAGCGGGACACTACGAGCAGTACTTC. This sequence encodes CSGQGGLAGHYEQYF. The chain uses TRBV20-1 and TRBJ2-7; TRBD2 matches 13 bases. This CDR3 comprises 15 residues. V shed 7 bases, J shed 3 bases, and the junction held 9 bases outside the gene matches. Germline V gene sequence: CDR1 DFQATT, CDR2 SNEGSKA (reference sequence).

J is TRBJ2-7 and V is TRBV12-3 or TRBV12-4; 8 bases align to TRBD1. The CDR3 runs to 15 residues. J lost 2 bases, V lost 5 bases, and 8 bases had no gene match. CDR3 protein: CASSETGTGAYEQYF. The CDR3 nucleotides are TGTGCCAGCAGTGAAACCGGGACAGGAGCCTACGAGCAGTACTTC.

This clonotype was picked up many times. The genes are TRBV4-1 and TRBJ1-2; TRBD1 agrees at 8 bases. V lost 5 bases and J lost 4; bases outside the gene matches: 6. Per the germline V gene, CDR1 is MGHRA and CDR2 is YSYEKL. The CDR3 contains 14 residues. The CDR3 coding sequence is TGCGCCAGCAGCAGCCAGGGGGCTACCTATGGCTACACCTTC. This gives the protein CASSSQGATYGYTF.

This chain uses TRBV29-1 with TRBJ2-5; maybe TRBD1 (6 bases). Germline V gene lookup returns CDR1 SQVTM and CDR2 ANQGSEA. CDR3 size: 17 residues. Trimming took off 0 bases at V and 1 base at J, with 18 bases between the two ends. Written as DNA, the CDR3 is TGCAGCGTTGAAGATCTAATGTCGGGACACTTCCAAGAGACCCAGTACTTC. It is translated as CSVEDLMSGHFQETQYF.

The chain uses TRBV4-1 and TRBJ1-1, with D unresolved. The CDR3 is 15 residues long. Germline assignment: CDR1 MGHRA and CDR2 YSYEKL. The V and J ends lost 0 bases and 1 base respectively, with 9 bases between them. CDR3 in amino acids: CASSQENSGNTEAFF. Written as DNA, the CDR3 is TGCGCCAGCAGCCAAGAGAACTCAGGGAACACTGAAGCTTTCTTT.

This clonotype was seen a few times. The gene calls are TRBV7-6 and TRBJ2-3, with 7 nucleotides matching TRBD2. With V trimmed by 8 bases and J by 2 bases, 4 bases remained unmatched. Looked up from germline, CDR1 is SGHVS and CDR2 is FNYEAQ. The CDR3 consists of 13 residues. CDR3 DNA: TGTGCCAGCGGCCGGGACTACACAGATACGCAGTATTTT. Its translation: CASGRDYTDTQYF.

This clonotype was recorded a few times. The DNA of the CDR3 is TGTGCCAGCAGTTACTCCTTGGGGACTCGGGTGACTGAAGCTTTCTTT. It yields the protein CASSYSLGTRVTEAFF. The chain is built from TRBV6-5 and TRBJ1-1; tentatively, D is TRBD1 (5 bases). Germline loops: CDR1 MNHEY, CDR2 SVGAGI. The V and J ends lost 0 bases and 5 bases respectively, with 16 bases between them. The CDR3 spans 16 residues.

This chain joins TRBV14 and TRBJ2-7, with D tentatively TRBD1 (6 bases). With 0 bases removed from V and 2 bases from J, the gap between germline ends came to 14 bases. Germline CDR1 reads SGHDN; CDR2 reads FVKESK. The CDR3 length is 16 residues. The CDR3 DNA reads as TGTGCCAGCAGCCAAGATCTGGGGACAATGGCCTACGAGCAGTACTTC. This encodes CASSQDLGTMAYEQYF.

The chain employs TRBV9 and TRBJ1-2, with D perhaps TRBD1 (5 bases). The CDR3 length is 15 residues. Germline V gene sequence: CDR1 SGDLS, CDR2 YYNGEE. The V end lost 3 bases, the J end lost 8 bases, and 20 bases lay between the germline ends. This CDR3 reads CASSAEGFVGDGYTF. As DNA, the CDR3 is TGTGCCAGCAGCGCAGAGGGTTTCGTAGGGGACGGCTACACCTTC.

J is TRBJ1-2 and V is TRBV4-1, with D unclear. Trimming stripped 1 base from V and 4 bases from J, with 4 bases between. Germline loops: CDR1 MGHRA, CDR2 YSYEKL. The CDR3 runs 12 residues. Here the CDR3 reads CASSQGTYGYTF. Here the CDR3 DNA reads TGCGCCAGCAGCCAAGGAACCTATGGCTACACCTTC.

This clonotype was counted a few times. The gene calls are TRBV20-1 and TRBJ2-7; 10 bases align to TRBD2. The CDR3 has 14 amino acids. The J segment lost 1 base and the V segment lost 6 bases, leaving 6 bases of the junction unmatched. Germline-derived CDR1 and CDR2 are DFQATT and SNEGSKA (reference sequence). The CDR3 here is CSAEPGLASYEQYF. The CDR3 region has the DNA TGCAGTGCGGAACCGGGACTAGCGTCCTACGAGCAGTACTTC.